The clone carrying this T cell receptor (beta chain) was counted a few times. This specimen belongs to a study of blood T cell repertoires in COVID-19. Turning to the study itself: There were acute and convalescent COVID-19 samples, and they came from the United States, Italy and Spain.

The V segment lost 7 bases and the J segment 8 bases; nucleotides outside the gene matches: 13. CDR1 MNHEY and CDR2 SMNVEV come from the germline V gene (reference sequence). The CDR3 length is 14 residues. Those enrolled, adults aged roughly 18 to 89 years, came from around 25 US areas. Membership in each cohort depended on participant-reported clinical history. Measured with immunoSEQ multiplex PCR; TCRdb has only the in-frame clones, and not every one. Among 300,000 to 400,000 clones listed, roughly 90% were seen once. Sequencing input: PBMCs or T cells enriched from blood (not recorded which). The receptor's source is a woman aged 25 to 45 with acute COVID-19. This rearrangement joins TRBV27 to TRBJ1-2; 7 bases align to TRBD1. The CDR3 reads CASTQIGGAKGYTF. CDR3 DNA: TGTGCCAGCACCCAGATAGGGGGCGCGAAGGGCTACACCTTC.